The clone carrying this T cell receptor (beta chain) has more than one count but fewer than ten. Its antigen is not identified. These data originate in a study of cytomegalovirus exposure and HLA in healthy donors. A multiplex PCR was run with 60 Vbeta primers and 13 Jbeta primers. The table came from immunoSEQ multiplex PCR; TCRdb's copy has only in-frame clones and leaves some out. This table holds around 65,000 clones, around 62% found once. Findings of the study overall: High specificity and sensitivity for cytomegalovirus status were reported for the classifier.

V shed 1 base and J shed 0 bases, with 15 bases lying between them. The germline V gene encodes CDR1 SQVTM and CDR2 ANQGSEA. The CDR3 runs 16 residues. The chain recombines TRBV29-1 with TRBJ1-2; tentatively, D is TRBD1 (5 bases). This sequence was found in a man younger than 40 in good health and CMV-seronegative. The specimen sequenced was PBMCs. The CDR3 nucleotides are TGCAGCGTTGAAGGCCTCACGGGGGAAGCTAACTATGGCTACACCTTC. This gives the protein CSVEGLTGEANYGYTF. Full variable domain (missing parts from reference TRBV29-1 and TRBJ1-2): SAVISQKPSRDICQRGTSLTIQCQVDSQVTMMFWYRQQPGQSLTLIATANQGSEATYESGFVIDKFPISRPNLTFSTLTVSNMSPEDSSIYLCSVEGLTGEANYGYTFGSGTRLTVV.